This T cell receptor beta chain appears in the sequencing data of a study of blood T cell repertoires in COVID-19. Study context: Donors in the United States, Italy and Spain gave samples during acute or convalescent COVID-19. PBMCs, B-cell-depleted T cells, or T cells provided the cDNA or gDNA that made up the material.

The CDR3 spans 16 residues. V lost 4 bases, J lost 0 bases, and 9 bases stayed unmatched. The germline CDR1 and CDR2 sequences are SEHNR and FQNEAQ (reference sequence). Original data processing: Amplifying reference gene primers gave estimates of nucleated cell counts. Repertoires were generated with immunoSEQ multiplex PCR, while TCRdb's copy carries only in-frame clones and drops some. The DNA gave D and trimming, while V, J and clone size come from that table. The sample has 310,000 or so clones, roughly 90% seen once. Sequenced input: peripheral blood. The V gene is TRBV7-9, the J gene TRBJ2-7; 7 bases fit TRBD1. The receptor comes from a man between 18 and 29 years old who had recovered from COVID-19. The CDR3 region has the DNA TGTGCCAGCAGCTCAGCCCGGGACAGAGCCTCCTACGAGCAGTACTTC. Its protein product is CASSSARDRASYEQYF.